This T cell receptor beta chain was recovered during a study of T cell responses to AZD1222 COVID-19 vaccine. Findings of the study overall: Two AZD1222 administrations were followed by greater Spike-specific TCR breadth and depth. Donors in the cohort were predominantly white British and more often female, and clonal diversity was possibly underestimated.

Regarding this clone: Its antigen is still unknown.

Method: immunoSEQ multiplex PCR; TCRdb's copy keeps in-frame clones and lacks some. In the table there are roughly 92,000 clones, less than 90% of which are singletons. The origin of this receptor is an adult who received the AZD1222 COVID-19 vaccine. The sequencing here drew on peripheral blood, taken 28 days after the second AZD1222 dose.

This chain's CDR3 is CASSNDRASSYEQYF. Here the CDR3 DNA reads TGTGCCAGCAGCAACGACAGGGCTAGCTCCTACGAGCAGTACTTC. The rearrangement links TRBV2 to TRBJ2-7; the match to TRBD1 covers 7 bases. CDR1 is SNHLY, CDR2 FYNNEI, per germline. This CDR3 contains 15 residues. J was trimmed by 0 bases and V by 6 bases; bases with no gene match: 8.